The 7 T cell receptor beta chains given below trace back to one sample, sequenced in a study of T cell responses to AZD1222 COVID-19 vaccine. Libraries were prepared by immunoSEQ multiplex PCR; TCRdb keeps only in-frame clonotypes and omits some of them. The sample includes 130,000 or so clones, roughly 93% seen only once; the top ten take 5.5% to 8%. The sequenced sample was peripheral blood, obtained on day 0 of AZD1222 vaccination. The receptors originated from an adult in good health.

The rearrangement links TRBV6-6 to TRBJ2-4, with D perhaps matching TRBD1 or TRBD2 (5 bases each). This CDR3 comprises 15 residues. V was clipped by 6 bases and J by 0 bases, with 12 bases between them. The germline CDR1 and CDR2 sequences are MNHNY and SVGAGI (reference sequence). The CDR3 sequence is CASSPSGLAKNIQYF. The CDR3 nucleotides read TGTGCCAGCAGCCCCTCGGGGCTAGCCAAAAACATTCAGTACTTC.

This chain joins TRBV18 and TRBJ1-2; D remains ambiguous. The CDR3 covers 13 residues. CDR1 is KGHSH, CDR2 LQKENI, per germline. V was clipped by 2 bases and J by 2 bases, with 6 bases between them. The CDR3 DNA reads TGTGCCAGCTCACCAAAACCCAACTATGGCTACACCTTC. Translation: CASSPKPNYGYTF.

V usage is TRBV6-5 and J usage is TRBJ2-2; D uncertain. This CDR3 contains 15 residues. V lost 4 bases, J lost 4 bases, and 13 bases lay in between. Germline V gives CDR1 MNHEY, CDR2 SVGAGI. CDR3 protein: CASSSEAPGTGELFF. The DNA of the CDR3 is TGTGCCAGCAGTTCAGAAGCGCCGGGCACCGGGGAGCTGTTTTTT.

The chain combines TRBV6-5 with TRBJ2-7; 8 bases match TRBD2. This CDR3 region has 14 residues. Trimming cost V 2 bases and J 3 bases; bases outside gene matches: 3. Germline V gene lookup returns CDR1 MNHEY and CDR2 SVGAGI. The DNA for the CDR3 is TGTGCCAGCAGTTACGGGACTAGTGGCTACGAGCAGTACTTC. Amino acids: CASSYGTSGYEQYF.

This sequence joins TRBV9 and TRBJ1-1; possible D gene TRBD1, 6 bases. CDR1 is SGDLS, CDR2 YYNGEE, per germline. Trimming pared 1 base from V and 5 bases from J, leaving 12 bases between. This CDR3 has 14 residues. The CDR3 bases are TGTGCCAGCAGCGTAAGACAGGAGTGGACTGAAGCTTTCTTT. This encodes CASSVRQEWTEAFF.

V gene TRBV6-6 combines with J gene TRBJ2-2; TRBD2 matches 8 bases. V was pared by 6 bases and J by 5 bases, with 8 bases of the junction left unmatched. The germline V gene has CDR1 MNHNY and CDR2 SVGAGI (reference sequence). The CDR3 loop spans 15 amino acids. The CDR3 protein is CASRPGLGGTGELFF. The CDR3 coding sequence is TGTGCCAGCAGACCGGGACTAGGAGGGACCGGGGAGCTGTTTTTT.

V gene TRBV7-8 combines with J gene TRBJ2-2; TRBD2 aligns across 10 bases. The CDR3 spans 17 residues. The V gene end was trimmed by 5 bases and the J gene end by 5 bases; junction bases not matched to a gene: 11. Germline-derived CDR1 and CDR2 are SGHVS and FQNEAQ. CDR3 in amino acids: CASSRASGSLWTGELFF. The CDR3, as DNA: TGTGCCAGCAGCCGTGCTAGCGGGAGTTTGTGGACCGGGGAGCTGTTTTTT.